The sequence of this T cell receptor (beta chain) was determined in a study of molecular identifiers for immune sequencing clone quantification. The wider study: RNA from approximately 20,000 or 100,000 naive CD8 cells was split five ways in replicates, with four sequenced.

Sorting was used to obtain naive CD8 T cells (CD8+CD4-CCR7+CD45RA+). There are many counts of this clonotype. Its antigen is undetermined. Preparation methods for the bulk TCR libraries were those previously described, with listed TCR primers. Each CDR3 protein is one row after TCRdb ran MiXCR on the PCR reads. The table has around 70,000 distinct CDR3 sequences, about a fifth seen once; the top ten hold approximately 1.5%. The study, taken as a whole, reports: In cases of identical TCR molecules sharing a barcode, highly expanded clone sizes could be underestimated.

CDR1 is MGHDK and CDR2 is SYGVNS in the germline V gene. Trimming took off 6 bases at V and 0 bases at J, with 30 bases between the two ends. The CDR3 has 21 residues. The rearrangement uses TRBV25-1 and TRBJ2-1, with D perhaps being TRBD1 or TRBD2 (5 bases each). The sequenced sample was naive CD8+ T cells from blood, with Jurkat cell RNA spiked in. Specified subset: FACS-sorted CD8+CD4-CCR7+CD45RA+ naive T cells. This receptor was obtained from a human donor in good health. Some libraries in this study had Jurkat cell RNA spiked in. CDR3 DNA sequence: TGTGCCAGCAGATCAAGTAAACCCAGGGAGACGTCCTCAAGCTCCTACAATGAGCAGTTCTTC. This codes for CASRSSKPRETSSSSYNEQFF.